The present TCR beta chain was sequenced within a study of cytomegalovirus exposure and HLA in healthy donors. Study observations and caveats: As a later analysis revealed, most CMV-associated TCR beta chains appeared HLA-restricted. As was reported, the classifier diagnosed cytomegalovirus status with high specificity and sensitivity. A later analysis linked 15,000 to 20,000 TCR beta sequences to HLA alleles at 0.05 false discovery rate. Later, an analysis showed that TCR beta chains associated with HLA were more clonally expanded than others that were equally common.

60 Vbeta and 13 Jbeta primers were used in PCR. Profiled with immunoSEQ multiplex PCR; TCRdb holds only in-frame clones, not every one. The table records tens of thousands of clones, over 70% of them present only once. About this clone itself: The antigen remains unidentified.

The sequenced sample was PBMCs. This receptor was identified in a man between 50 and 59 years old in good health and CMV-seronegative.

The CDR3 DNA reads as TGCGCCAGCGAAGAACAGGGGGCCCCCTACGAGCAGTACTTC. This translates into CASEEQGAPYEQYF. V and J are TRBV5-1 and TRBJ2-7; 9 positions match TRBD1. There are 14 residues in the CDR3. V shed 7 bases and J 2 bases; nucleotides not matched to a gene: 7. Per the germline V gene, CDR1 is SGHRS and CDR2 is YFSETQ.